This entry concerns a single T cell receptor beta chain. The antigen it binds to is not known. One base away there is no much larger clone; base qualities are not given. The data were obtained in a study of T cells generated in artificial thymic organoids (dated by TCRdb to about 2017). Broadly, across the study: TCR alpha and beta CDR3 repertoires of in vitro artificial thymic organoid-derived CD8 single positive T cells were compared with thymic and peripheral blood naive CD8 T cells. The displayed repertoire sequencing data were described as being representative of three independent experiments. Summary of the overall study and its limitations: The TCR clonotype diversity of organoid-derived CD8 single positive T cells was physiological and comparable to that of naive CD8 T cells from thymus and blood. No skewed Valpha or Vbeta usage appeared in organoid-derived T cells, arguing against dominance of unconventional lineages or clonal expansions.

TCRalpha and TCRbeta libraries were amplified in separate semi-nested PCR reactions using Advantage 2 and reverse primers located in the TRAC or TRBC constant regions. The amount of total RNA going into first-strand cDNA synthesis ranged between roughly 3.5 and 550 ng. TCR cDNA libraries were made by 5'-RACE with the SMARTer PCR cDNA Synthesis kit, using a poly-dT primer for first-strand synthesis. Each semi-nested reverse primer in the constant region carried a 5-nucleotide sample-specific barcode, and the resulting products were cleaned up with the Zymo DNA Clean and Concentrator-5 kit. Up to ten barcoded samples were pooled, ligated to Illumina adaptors and sequenced on an Illumina MiSeq as 2 x 150 bp paired-end reads. Under the source paper's analysis protocol: Demultiplexed reads were aligned using BLAT against a custom library containing all human TRAV, TRAJ, TRBV, TRBD and TRBJ combinations from IMGT. The best BLAT hits were picked using pslCDnaFilter (-maxAligns=1, -ignoreIntrons), and custom Perl scripts were used to calculate clonotype frequencies. Starting from the raw public reads, TCRdb applied fastp trimming at Q25, assembled clones with MiXCR and retained in-frame beta chains. Rows are unified per CDR3 protein, each entry keeping the most common DNA and genes. It is TCRdb's table, rather than the study itself, that gives the V and J calls and clone size. This sample is represented by 5,400 or so distinct CDR3 sequences; less than 30% of them were singletons. Jointly, the top ten make up approximately 3% of the sample.

Reading the germline V gene gives CDR1 KGHSH and CDR2 LQKENI. The CDR3 covers 16 residues, taking in both the cysteine and the phenylalanine. The read is trimmed to its CDR3 DNA, 48 bases read in frame from base 1. Artificial thymic organoids were built by aggregating human HSPCs with MS5 murine stromal cells transduced with human DLL1, cultured at an air-liquid interface. Organoids were seeded with FACS-purified CD34+CD3- hematopoietic stem and progenitor cells depleted of residual T cells. Serum-free RB27 medium, consisting of RPMI 1640 supplemented with B27, FLT3L, IL-7 and ascorbic acid, was used for organoid culture. Before RNA extraction, CD3+TCRalphabeta+CD8 single positive T cells from organoids and thymus were sorted by FACS. For each sample, total RNA was purified from around 40,000 to 200,000 sorted cells using the RNeasy Micro kit, and RNA quality was checked on an Agilent RNA 6000 Nano chip.

This TCR came from a human donor who gave cord blood stem cells for thymic organoid culture, a cardiac surgery patient who gave postnatal thymus, or a blood donor (not recorded which). The specimen was naive CD8+ T cells grown in artificial thymic organoids from cord blood stem and progenitor cells. The sample's cell subset or site label is to be understood as: CD3+TCRalphabeta+CD8SP T cells; for blood, CD45RO-CCR7+ naive CD8+ T cells. The rearranged segments are TRBV18 and TRBJ1-4, with 9 central nucleotides matching TRBD1. The end of the DNA fits TRBJ1-1 better, so the J call may be wrong. The DNA sequence is TGTGCCAGCTCATCCCACAGGGGGCGAGTAGGTACTGAAGCTTTCTTT. Its product reads: CASSSHRGRVGTEAFF.